These 6 T cell receptor beta chains came from one sample sequenced in a study of blood T cells in healthy people across ages (dated by TCRdb to between 2014 and 2017). The library was prepared using 5' RACE. The sequencer was an Illumina HiSeq 2500. A second PCR of about 6 to 11 cycles was run with a J-beta primer mix and a sample-barcoded 5' primer. TCRdb applied fastp at Q25 and MiXCR to the public reads, then kept only in-frame beta chains. Rows with a matching CDR3 protein are joined into one entry that keeps the most common DNA and genes. The sample table contains nearly 800,000 distinct CDR3 sequences; only one count was recorded for around a quarter of them. The ten largest clones take up approximately 4% of the sample. The sample was also linked to a second study, of T cells of mothers and their children.

Specimen: blood. The receptors here all came from a boy under 18 in good health.

The rearrangement uses TRBV30 and TRBJ2-5; 9 nucleotides agree with TRBD1. Judging by the DNA end, TRBJ2-7 fits better; the J call may be wrong. The CDR3 sequence is 12 residues long. Germline-derived CDR1 and CDR2 are GTSNPN and SVGIG (reference sequence). The CDR3 loop reads CAWRGQGIEQYF. The CDR3 nucleotides are TGTGCCTGGAGAGGACAGGGGATCGAGCAGTACTTC.

The CDR3 spells CASSVDRSSYEQYF. The CDR3 bases are TGTGCCAGCAGCGTTGACAGGAGCTCCTACGAGCAGTACTTC. The chain recombines TRBV6-1 with TRBJ2-7, with a possible D match to TRBD1 (6 bases). Per germline, CDR1 MNHNS and CDR2 SASEGT. V was pared by 6 bases and J by 0 bases, with 12 bases between. This CDR3 contains 14 residues.

This clonotype was counted only a few times. The chain is built from TRBV20-1 and TRBJ1-1; 7 bases agree with TRBD1. The germline CDR1 and CDR2 sequences are DFQATT and SNEGSKA (reference sequence). The CDR3 contains 15 residues. Germline trimming cut 2 bases from V and 8 bases from J; bases unmatched to any gene: 14. The CDR3 sequence: CSARLQVITGEEAFF. The CDR3 DNA is TGCAGTGCTAGACTTCAGGTCATAACAGGGGAAGAAGCTTTCTTT.

The V and J genes are TRBV7-9 and TRBJ1-6, with D unresolved. The CDR3 totals 13 residues. V lost 1 base and J lost 8, with 6 bases in between. Germline V gene sequence: CDR1 SEHNR, CDR2 FQNEAQ (reference sequence). CDR3 nucleotide sequence: TGTGCCAGCAGCTTAGAGGGAGATTCACCCCTCCACTTT. It codes for CASSLEGDSPLHF.

The CDR3 loop is CASSADSFPYEQYF. CDR3 DNA: TGCGCCAGCAGCGCGGACTCCTTTCCCTACGAGCAGTACTTC. This rearrangement joins TRBV5-1 to TRBJ2-7; a weak D match, TRBD2 (5 bases). The germline V gene encodes CDR1 SGHRS and CDR2 YFSETQ. CDR3 length equals 14 residues. The ends were cut back, 4 bases at V and 2 bases at J, with 13 bases in the middle.

In this sample, this clonotype turned up a few times. The chain uses TRBV29-1 and TRBJ1-1; D gene unclear. The V gene lost 0 bases and the J gene lost 1 base, with 6 bases spanning the gap. Germline values: CDR1 SQVTM, CDR2 ANQGSEA. The CDR3 loop spans 13 amino acids. For the CDR3, the DNA is TGCAGCGTTGAAGATTCAGAGAACACTGAAGCTTTCTTT. This encodes CSVEDSENTEAFF.